This paragraph covers one T cell receptor (beta chain) sequence. This specimen belongs to a study of cytomegalovirus exposure and HLA in healthy donors. TCRdb keeps only in-frame clones here, not all; method: immunoSEQ multiplex PCR. The sample shows some 90,000 clones, roughly 85% of them seen only once. The origin of this receptor is a woman in her 30s in good health and CMV-seronegative. The sample taken for sequencing was PBMCs.

This CDR3 is CASARQGISNQPQHF. The CDR3 region has the DNA TGTGCCAGCGCCAGACAGGGTATAAGCAATCAGCCCCAGCATTTT. This rearrangement joins TRBV6-1 to TRBJ1-5; 7 bases align to TRBD1. Trimming removed 8 bases from V and 1 base from J; junction bases left unmatched: 8. There are 15 residues in the CDR3. Germline assignment: CDR1 MNHNS and CDR2 SASEGT.